The 3 T cell receptor beta chains in this list originate from one sample, sequenced in a study of cytomegalovirus exposure and HLA in healthy donors (dated by TCRdb to 2016 to 2017). To prepare the library, the immunoSEQ multiplex PCR assay was applied. A mixture of 60 forward primers for TCR Vbeta segments and 13 reverse primers for TCR Jbeta segments was used in the multiplex PCR. Not all clones reach the TCRdb copy of this immuneACCESS table, which keeps in-frame sequences only. Checked studies attribute under half of the gap to unresolved V genes and leave the rest unexplained. Here the sample has 150,000 to 180,000 clones; about 80% occur a single time. The ten biggest clones cover around 6.6% of the sample. Sequencing used PBMCs. The receptors come from a woman between 50 and 59 years old in good health and CMV-seropositive.

This chain connects TRBV14 to TRBJ1-6; 9 bases line up with TRBD1. The germline V gene has CDR1 SGHDN and CDR2 FVKESK. The trim removed 5 bases at V and 7 bases at J, leaving 3 bases unmatched. The CDR3 is 14 residues long. In DNA, the CDR3 is TGTGCCAGCAGCGGTGACAGGGGGAATTCACCCCTCCACTTT. Its protein is CASSGDRGNSPLHF. The whole variable domain, remainder taken from reference TRBV14 and TRBJ1-6, is EAGVTQFPSHSVIEKGQTVTLRCDPISGHDNLYWYRRVMGKEIKFLLHFVKESKQDESGMPNNRFLAERTGGTYSTLKVQPAELEDSGVYFCASSGDRGNSPLHFGNGTRLTVT.

V usage is TRBV4-2 and J usage is TRBJ2-1; TRBD2 matches 9 bases. V shed 4 bases and J 5 bases; nucleotides not matched to a gene: 6. Germline-derived CDR1 and CDR2 are LGHNA and YNFKEQ. CDR3 length: 15 amino acids. CDR3 sequence: CASSPIAGDNNEQFF. CDR3 sequence (DNA): TGTGCCAGCAGCCCCATAGCGGGGGATAACAATGAGCAGTTCTTC.

The chain carries TRBV7-9 and TRBJ2-4; tentative D call: TRBD1 (6 bases). This CDR3 region has 15 residues. The germline gives CDR1 SEHNR, CDR2 FQNEAQ (reference sequence). Deletions cut 5 bases from V and 1 base from J, with 12 bases between. For the CDR3, the DNA is TGTGCCAGCAGCAGTCAAACAGGGGCCAAAAACATTCAGTACTTC. Translating it yields CASSSQTGAKNIQYF. The full variable domain, rest sourced from reference TRBV7-9 and TRBJ2-4, is DTGVSQNPRHKITKRGQNVTFRCDPISEHNRLYWYRQTLGQGPEFLTYFQNEAQLEKSRLLSDRFSAERPKGSFSTLEIQRTEQGDSAMYLCASSSQTGAKNIQYFGAGTRLSVL.